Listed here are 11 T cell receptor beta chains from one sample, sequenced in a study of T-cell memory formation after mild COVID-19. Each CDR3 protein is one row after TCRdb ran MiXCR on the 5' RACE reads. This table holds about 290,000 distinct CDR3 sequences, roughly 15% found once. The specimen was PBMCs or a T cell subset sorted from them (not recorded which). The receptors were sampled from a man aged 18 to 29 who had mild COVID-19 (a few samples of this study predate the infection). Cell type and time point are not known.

The CDR3 loop reads CASSFGTGHSPLHF. CDR3 in DNA: TGTGCCAGCAGTTTCGGGACAGGGCATTCACCCCTCCACTTT. This chain joins TRBV12-3 or TRBV12-4 and TRBJ1-6; 9 bases are shared with TRBD1. CDR3 length equals 14 residues. Trimming at V came to 3 bases and at J to 8 bases, leaving 2 bases not matched to a gene.

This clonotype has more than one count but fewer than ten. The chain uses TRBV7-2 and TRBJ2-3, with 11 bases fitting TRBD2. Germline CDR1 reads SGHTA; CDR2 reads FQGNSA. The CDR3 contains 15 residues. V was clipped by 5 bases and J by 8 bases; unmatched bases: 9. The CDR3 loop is CASSASSGGHRTQYF. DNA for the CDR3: TGTGCCAGCAGCGCTTCTAGCGGGGGGCACCGTACGCAGTATTTT. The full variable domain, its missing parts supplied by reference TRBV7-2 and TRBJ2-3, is GAGVSQSPSNKVTEKGKDVELRCDPISGHTALYWYRQSLGQGLEFLIYFQGNSAPDKSGLPSDRFSAERTGGSVSTLTIQRTQQEDSAVYLCASSASSGGHRTQYFGPGTRLTVL.

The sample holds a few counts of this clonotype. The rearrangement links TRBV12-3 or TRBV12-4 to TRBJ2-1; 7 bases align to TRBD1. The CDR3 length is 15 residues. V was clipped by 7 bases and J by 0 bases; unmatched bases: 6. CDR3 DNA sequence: TGTGCCAGCAACGACAGGGCTAGCTCCTACAATGAGCAGTTCTTC. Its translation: CASNDRASSYNEQFF.

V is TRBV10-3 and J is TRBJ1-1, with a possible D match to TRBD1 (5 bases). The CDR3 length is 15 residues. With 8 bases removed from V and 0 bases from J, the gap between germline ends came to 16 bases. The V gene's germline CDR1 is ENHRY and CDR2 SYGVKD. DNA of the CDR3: TGTGCCATCCTCGGGCAGGGAGGTATGAACACTGAAGCTTTCTTT. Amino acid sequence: CAILGQGGMNTEAFF.

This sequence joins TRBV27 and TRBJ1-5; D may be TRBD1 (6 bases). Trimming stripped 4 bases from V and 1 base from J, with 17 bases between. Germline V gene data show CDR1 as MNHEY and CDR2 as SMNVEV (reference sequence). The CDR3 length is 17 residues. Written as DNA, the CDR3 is TGTGCCAGCAGTTACCACGGGGGCGTCGGGAGCAATCAGCCCCAGCATTTT. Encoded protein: CASSYHGGVGSNQPQHF.

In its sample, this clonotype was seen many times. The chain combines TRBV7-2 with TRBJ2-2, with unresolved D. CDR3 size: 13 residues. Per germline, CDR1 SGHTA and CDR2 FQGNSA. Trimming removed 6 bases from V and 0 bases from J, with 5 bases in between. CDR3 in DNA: TGTGCCAGCAGTAGTGCGAACACCGGGGAGCTGTTTTTT. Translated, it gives CASSSANTGELFF.

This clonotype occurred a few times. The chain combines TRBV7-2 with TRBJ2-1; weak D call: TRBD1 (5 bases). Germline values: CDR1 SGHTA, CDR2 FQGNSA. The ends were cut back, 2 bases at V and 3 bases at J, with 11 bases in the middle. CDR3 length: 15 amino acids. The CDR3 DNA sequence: TGTGCCAGCAGCTTACAGGGCTACTACTACAATGAGCAGTTCTTC. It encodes CASSLQGYYYNEQFF.

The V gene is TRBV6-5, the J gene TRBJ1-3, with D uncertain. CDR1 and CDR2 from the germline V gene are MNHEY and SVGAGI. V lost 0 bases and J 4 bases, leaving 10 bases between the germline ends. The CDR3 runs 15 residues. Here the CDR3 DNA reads TGTGCCAGCAGTTACTCCGCGGGAGCGGGAAACACCATATATTTT. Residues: CASSYSAGAGNTIYF.

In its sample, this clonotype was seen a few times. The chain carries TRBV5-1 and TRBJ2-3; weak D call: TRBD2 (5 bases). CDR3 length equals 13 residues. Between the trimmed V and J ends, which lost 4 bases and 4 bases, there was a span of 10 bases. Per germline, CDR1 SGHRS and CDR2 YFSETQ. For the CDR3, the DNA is TGCGCCAGCAGCCGGGGTGGCCCAGATACGCAGTATTTT. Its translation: CASSRGGPDTQYF.

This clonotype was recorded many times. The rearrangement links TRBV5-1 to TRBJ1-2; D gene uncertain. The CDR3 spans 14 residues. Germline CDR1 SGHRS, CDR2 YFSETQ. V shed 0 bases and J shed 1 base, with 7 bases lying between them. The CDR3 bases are TGCGCCAGCAGCTTGGATGGGAGTAACTATGGCTACACCTTC. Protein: CASSLDGSNYGYTF.

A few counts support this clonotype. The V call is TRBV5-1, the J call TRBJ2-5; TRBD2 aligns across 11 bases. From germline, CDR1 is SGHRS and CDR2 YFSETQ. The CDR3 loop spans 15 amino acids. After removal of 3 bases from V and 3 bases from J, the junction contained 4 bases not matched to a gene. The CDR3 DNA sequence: TGCGCCAGCAGCTATAGCGGGGGGGGAGAAGAGACCCAGTACTTC. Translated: CASSYSGGGEETQYF.